The 30 T cell receptor beta chains listed next were all sequenced from one sample in a study of cytomegalovirus exposure and HLA in healthy donors. Here immunoSEQ multiplex PCR was the method, and the copy in TCRdb shows in-frame clones only, minus some. The sample has 150,000 or so clones; 94% are singletons. Sequencing was performed on PBMCs. Every receptor here comes from a man aged 18 to 30 in good health and CMV-seropositive.

J is TRBJ1-5 and V is TRBV21-1; TRBD1 reflects the table's D call only, with no check against the DNA. TRBV21-1 is a pseudogene locus. The CDR3 length is 18 residues. The CDR3 DNA is TGTGCCAGCAGCAAATGGGGGCCGGGACAAAAAATAAATCAGCCCCAGCATTTT. Amino acid sequence: CASSKWGPGQKINQPQHF.

J is TRBJ2-3 and V is TRBV6-6; the D gene is possibly TRBD1 (5 bases). The CDR3 sequence is 13 residues long. The germline CDR1 and CDR2 sequences are MNHNY and SVGAGI (reference sequence). CDR3 nucleotide sequence: TGTTCCACCAAAGGGGCATTGACAGATACGCAGTATTTT. Its protein product is CSTKGALTDTQYF.

This chain uses TRBV5-1 with TRBJ1-4, with D maybe TRBD1 (5 bases). CDR1 and CDR2 from the germline V gene are SGHRS and YFSETQ. The CDR3 is 15 amino acids. The V end was cut by 3 bases, the J end by 3 bases, with 12 bases between. DNA for the CDR3: TGCGCCAGCAGCTGGGGGGTAGTATCTAATGAAAAACTGTTTTTT. Translated: CASSWGVVSNEKLFF.

The rearrangement joins TRBV10-2 to TRBJ2-1; 14 nucleotides agree with TRBD2. This CDR3 contains 19 residues. Germline V gene sequence: CDR1 WSHSY, CDR2 SAAADI. Unmatched junction bases numbered 8, after V lost 1 base and J lost 3 bases. The CDR3 nucleotides are TGCGCCAGCAGTGAGTTCGGGACTAGCGGGAGTGCCTTCTACAATGAGCAGTTCTTC. Its protein product is CASSEFGTSGSAFYNEQFF.

The chain couples TRBV2 to TRBJ1-2; D might be TRBD1 (5 bases). V was shortened by 5 bases and J by 6 bases, with 10 bases between the two germline ends. The germline V gene has CDR1 SNHLY and CDR2 FYNNEI. The CDR3 is 12 amino acids. CDR3 in amino acids: CASSTPGDGYTF. The CDR3 nucleotides read TGTGCCAGCAGTACCCCGGGGGATGGCTACACCTTC.

V gene TRBV10-1 combines with J gene TRBJ2-3; TRBD1 matches at 7 bases. This CDR3 has 14 amino acids. CDR1 and CDR2 from the germline V gene are WNHNN and SYGVQD (reference sequence). V was clipped by 3 bases and J by 4 bases; unmatched bases: 4. CDR3 coding DNA: TGCGCCAGCAGTGAAGGACAGGCCGCAGATACGCAGTATTTT. Translated: CASSEGQAADTQYF.

The V call is TRBV14, the J call TRBJ2-1; D is undetermined. The CDR3 has 12 amino acids. The germline V gene encodes CDR1 SGHDN and CDR2 FVKESK. Trimming stripped 4 bases from V and 8 bases from J, with 9 bases between. CDR3 nucleotides: TGTGCCAGCAGCCTGACCCGGGATGAGCAGTTCTTC. It specifies CASSLTRDEQFF.

The V call is TRBV28, the J call TRBJ1-5; D call uncertain. V shed 3 bases and J shed 0 bases, with 9 bases lying between them. The CDR3 is made up of 15 amino acids. Germline assignment: CDR1 MDHEN and CDR2 SYDVKM. CDR3: CASSLEDHSNQPQHF. The CDR3 nucleotides read TGTGCCAGCAGTTTGGAGGATCATAGCAATCAGCCCCAGCATTTT.

The V gene is TRBV14, the J gene TRBJ2-5; no reliable D call. Deletions cut 0 bases from V and 3 bases from J, with 11 bases between. The length of the CDR3 is 15 residues. The germline V gene encodes CDR1 SGHDN and CDR2 FVKESK. CDR3 region: CASSQESVRKETQYF. The CDR3 DNA is TGTGCCAGCAGCCAAGAATCGGTACGTAAAGAGACCCAGTACTTC. Full variable domain (outside the CDR3, taken from reference TRBV14 and TRBJ2-5): EAGVTQFPSHSVIEKGQTVTLRCDPISGHDNLYWYRRVMGKEIKFLLHFVKESKQDESGMPNNRFLAERTGGTYSTLKVQPAELEDSGVYFCASSQESVRKETQYFGPGTRLLVL.

The chain links TRBV5-6 to TRBJ2-7; TRBD1 matches 7 bases. V gave up 2 bases and J gave up 7 bases; unmatched junction bases: 9. The CDR3 is 14 amino acids. The germline CDR1 and CDR2 sequences are SGHDT and YYEEEE. The DNA for the CDR3 is TGTGCCAGCAGCTTATGGCAGGGGGTGACGGAGCAGTACTTC. Its protein product is CASSLWQGVTEQYF.

V and J are TRBV14 and TRBJ1-2; TRBD1 is a possible D gene (6 bases). Trimming shortened V by 4 bases and J by 4 bases, and 16 bases separated the two germline ends. Per germline, CDR1 SGHDN and CDR2 FVKESK. The CDR3 has 15 amino acids. The CDR3 reads CASSPLGGAAYGYTF. In DNA form, the CDR3 reads TGTGCCAGCAGCCCACTCGGGGGGGCGGCCTATGGCTACACCTTC. The full variable domain, rest sourced from reference TRBV14 and TRBJ1-2, is EAGVTQFPSHSVIEKGQTVTLRCDPISGHDNLYWYRRVMGKEIKFLLHFVKESKQDESGMPNNRFLAERTGGTYSTLKVQPAELEDSGVYFCASSPLGGAAYGYTFGSGTRLTVV.

The chain has TRBV4-2 and TRBJ2-7; D perhaps matches TRBD1 (6 bases). The CDR3 is made up of 15 amino acids. Between the trimmed V and J ends, which lost 0 bases and 2 bases, there was a span of 11 bases. Per germline, CDR1 LGHNA and CDR2 YNFKEQ. Here the CDR3 reads CASSQDKQGPYEQYF. CDR3 in DNA: TGTGCCAGCAGCCAAGATAAACAGGGACCCTACGAGCAGTACTTC.

The gene calls are TRBV11-2 and TRBJ2-7, with a weak D call TRBD1 (5 bases). The CDR3 is made up of 14 amino acids. Germline V gives CDR1 SGHAT, CDR2 FQNNGV. The germline V and J ends were trimmed by 2 bases and 2 bases, with 10 bases remaining between them. CDR3 bases: TGTGCCAGCAGCTTAAGCCAGGGCACCTACGAGCAGTACTTC. This gives the protein CASSLSQGTYEQYF. The full variable domain, rest sourced from reference TRBV11-2 and TRBJ2-7, is EAGVAQSPRYKIIEKRQSVAFWCNPISGHATLYWYQQILGQGPKLLIQFQNNGVVDDSQLPKDRFSAERLKGVDSTLKIQPAKLEDSAVYLCASSLSQGTYEQYFGPGTRLTVT.

This chain links TRBV27 with TRBJ2-7, with 15 positions matching TRBD2. J gave up 6 bases and V 2 bases, and 5 bases lay outside the gene matches. Germline V lookup: CDR1 MNHEY, CDR2 SMNVEV (reference sequence). There are 16 residues in the CDR3. The CDR3 sequence is CASSLEGTSGRLEQYF. Here the CDR3 DNA reads TGTGCCAGCAGTTTAGAGGGGACTAGCGGGAGGCTCGAGCAGTACTTC.

The chain employs TRBV29-1 and TRBJ2-1, with D uncertain. Germline assignment: CDR1 SQVTM and CDR2 ANQGSEA. Trimming left V 6 bases short and J 5 bases short, with 20 bases between. This CDR3 region has 15 residues. The CDR3 bases are TGCAGCGTCCCTAGGTGGCGCAAGCCTAACAATGAGCAGTTCTTC. Protein sequence: CSVPRWRKPNNEQFF.

This clone has just a few counts. The chain links TRBV5-1 to TRBJ2-1, with TRBD1 as a possible D gene (5 bases). V lost 4 bases to trimming and J lost 0 bases, with 11 bases between them. The CDR3 has 15 residues. Germline CDR1 and CDR2: SGHRS and YFSETQ. Here the CDR3 reads CASSPQGTSYNEQFF. The DNA of the CDR3 is TGCGCCAGCAGCCCGCAGGGTACCTCCTACAATGAGCAGTTCTTC.

The chain recombines TRBV7-6 with TRBJ2-2; 9 nucleotides agree with TRBD1. The CDR3 has 15 residues. The germline gives CDR1 SGHVS, CDR2 FNYEAQ. The V gene end was trimmed by 4 bases and the J gene end by 5 bases; junction bases not matched to a gene: 5. In nucleotides, the CDR3 is TGTGCCAGCAGCTCCTACAGGGGGCGGACCGGGGAGCTGTTTTTT. It yields the protein CASSSYRGRTGELFF.

The chain uses TRBV19 and TRBJ1-2; D is perhaps TRBD1 (5 bases). Germline CDR1 and CDR2: LNHDA and SQIVND (reference sequence). The CDR3 has 12 residues. V lost 5 bases and J 6 bases, leaving 10 bases between the germline ends. The CDR3 DNA sequence: TGTGCCAGTAGTGTCCAGGGTGATGGCTACACCTTC. This gives the protein CASSVQGDGYTF.

The genes are TRBV28 and TRBJ2-7, with 13 bases fitting TRBD2. V lost 5 bases to trimming and J lost 3 bases; unmatched junction nucleotides: 10. The CDR3 spans 17 residues. CDR1 and CDR2 from the germline V gene are MDHEN and SYDVKM. CDR3 sequence reads: CASSLTTGTSGNYEQYF. DNA for the CDR3: TGTGCCAGCAGTCTTACAACCGGGACTAGCGGGAACTACGAGCAGTACTTC.

CDR3: CASSPPGAGGSTDTQYF. The CDR3 DNA follows: TGCGCCAGCAGCCCGCCCGGGGCAGGGGGGAGTACAGATACGCAGTATTTT. V is TRBV5-1 and J is TRBJ2-3; TRBD1 is a possible D gene (7 bases). Trimming shortened V by 4 bases and J by 3 bases, and 21 bases separated the two germline ends. In germline, CDR1 is SGHRS, CDR2 YFSETQ. The CDR3 totals 17 residues.

The genes are TRBV6-1 and TRBJ2-2; no reliable D call. Per the germline V gene, CDR1 is MNHNS and CDR2 is SASEGT. V dropped 6 bases and J dropped 0 bases, with 8 bases sitting between them. This CDR3 is 14 amino acids long. The CDR3 region has the DNA TGTGCCAGCAGCGGTACCCCGAACACCGGGGAGCTGTTTTTT. It is translated as CASSGTPNTGELFF.

The chain employs TRBV10-3 and TRBJ2-1; maybe TRBD2 (6 bases). Trimming removed 2 bases at V and 4 bases at J, with 12 bases between. This CDR3 region has 15 residues. Germline CDR1 reads ENHRY; CDR2 reads SYGVKD. In DNA, the CDR3 is TGTGCCATCAGTGAGGGGTGGGAGGCGTACAATGAGCAGTTCTTC. Translating gives CAISEGWEAYNEQFF.

The chain combines TRBV7-9 with TRBJ2-3; TRBD2 agrees at 7 bases. Germline V gene data show CDR1 as SEHNR and CDR2 as FQNEAQ (reference sequence). The V gene end was trimmed by 5 bases and the J gene end by 5 bases; junction bases not matched to a gene: 7. The CDR3 has 14 residues. In DNA, the CDR3 is TGTGCCAGCAGCCTCTCGGGAGGATTAGATACGCAGTATTTT. Its translation: CASSLSGGLDTQYF.

CDR3 loop: CASSLQNTEAFF. The DNA of the CDR3 is TGCGCCAGCAGCTTGCAGAACACTGAAGCTTTCTTT. The chain recombines TRBV5-1 with TRBJ1-1; D is uncertain. V lost 1 base, J lost 1 base, and 2 bases lay in between. The CDR3 contains 12 residues. Germline V gene sequence: CDR1 SGHRS, CDR2 YFSETQ.

This chain connects TRBV7-8 to TRBJ2-7; 8 positions match TRBD1. The V gene end was trimmed by 4 bases and the J gene end by 1 base; junction bases not matched to a gene: 3. There are 14 residues in the CDR3. Per the germline V gene, CDR1 is SGHVS and CDR2 is FQNEAQ. As DNA, the CDR3 is TGTGCCAGCAGCTCCGGACAGGGTTCCTACGAGCAGTACTTC. The encoded protein is CASSSGQGSYEQYF.

The V and J genes are TRBV4-1 and TRBJ2-1; TRBD2 aligns across 9 bases. CDR3 size: 15 residues. CDR1 and CDR2 from the germline V gene are MGHRA and YSYEKL. Germline trimming cut 4 bases from V and 8 bases from J; bases unmatched to any gene: 9. The CDR3 sequence is CASSRSTSGRDEQFF. CDR3 nucleotide sequence: TGCGCCAGCAGCCGATCGACTAGCGGTAGGGATGAGCAGTTCTTC.

The V and J genes are TRBV9 and TRBJ2-1; 7 bases agree with TRBD2. Germline V lookup: CDR1 SGDLS, CDR2 YYNGEE. The CDR3 sequence is 15 residues long. The V segment lost 2 bases and the J segment 0 bases; nucleotides outside the gene matches: 2. This chain's CDR3 is CASSVSGTSYNEQFF. CDR3 nucleotide sequence: TGTGCCAGCAGCGTGAGCGGGACCTCCTACAATGAGCAGTTCTTC. Complete variable domain (other parts from reference TRBV9 and TRBJ2-1): DSGVTQTPKHLITATGQRVTLRCSPRSGDLSVYWYQQSLDQGLQFLIQYYNGEERAKGNILERFSAQQFPDLHSELNLSSLELGDSALYFCASSVSGTSYNEQFFGPGTRLTVL.

The chain recombines TRBV27 with TRBJ2-1; TRBD2 matches at 8 bases. In germline, CDR1 is MNHEY, CDR2 SMNVEV (reference sequence). The V segment lost 6 bases and the J segment 2 bases; nucleotides outside the gene matches: 6. The CDR3 totals 15 residues. The CDR3 spells CASSLSGTPYNEQFF. The DNA for the CDR3 is TGTGCCAGCAGCCTTAGCGGGACACCCTACAATGAGCAGTTCTTC.

V is TRBV27 and J is TRBJ2-3, with 8 nucleotides matching TRBD2. The CDR3 is made up of 16 amino acids. V shed 3 bases, J shed 3 bases, and the junction held 8 bases outside the gene matches. CDR1 MNHEY and CDR2 SMNVEV come from the germline V gene (reference sequence). The DNA for the CDR3 is TGTGCCAGCAGTTTTCACGGCGGGAGGAGTACAGATACGCAGTATTTT. Protein sequence: CASSFHGGRSTDTQYF.

The chain combines TRBV28 with TRBJ2-1; 9 bases match TRBD2. V was clipped by 7 bases and J by 5 bases; unmatched bases: 12. The CDR3 runs to 16 residues. The germline CDR1 and CDR2 sequences are MDHEN and SYDVKM. CDR3 nucleotide sequence: TGTGCCAGCACCCTCTTAGCGGGAGTGGGGAACAATGAGCAGTTCTTC. Translating gives CASTLLAGVGNNEQFF.